This entry lists 28 T cell receptor beta chains sequenced from one sample in a study of blood T cell repertoires in COVID-19. Using immunoSEQ multiplex PCR, the repertoire was profiled, and TCRdb retains in-frame clones only, with some absent. Here the sample spans a few hundred thousand clones, 70% to 90% being singletons. Sequencing was performed on peripheral blood. These receptors were collected from a man aged 60 to 69 with acute or convalescent COVID-19.

This clone has a single count. The J gene is TRBJ2-1, the V gene TRBV28, with D unresolved. V dropped 3 bases and J dropped 5 bases, with 11 bases sitting between them. This CDR3 contains 14 residues. Germline V gene sequence: CDR1 MDHEN, CDR2 SYDVKM. CDR3 sequence: CASSFPLENNEQFF. The CDR3 DNA reads as TGTGCCAGCAGTTTTCCGCTAGAAAACAATGAGCAGTTCTTC.

The chain recombines TRBV7-9 with TRBJ2-7; TRBD2 might be the D (5 bases). CDR1 and CDR2 (germline): SEHNR, FQNEAQ (reference sequence). This CDR3 has 14 amino acids. V was shortened by 2 bases and J by 3 bases, with 11 bases between the two germline ends. The CDR3 is CASSLPGMSYEQYF. The CDR3 nucleotides are TGTGCCAGCAGCTTACCGGGAATGAGCTACGAGCAGTACTTC.

A single count supports this clone. The chain is built from TRBV28 and TRBJ2-1; 11 bases align to TRBD2. CDR1 is MDHEN and CDR2 is SYDVKM in the germline V gene. This CDR3 spans 14 amino acids. V trimming: 5 bases; J trimming: 8 bases; junction bases outside the gene matches: 5. CDR3 sequence: CASSVAGGLDEQFF. The CDR3 DNA follows: TGTGCCAGCAGTGTAGCGGGAGGGTTAGATGAGCAGTTCTTC.

The chain employs TRBV5-5 and TRBJ1-3, with D unresolved. Germline V gene data show CDR1 as SGHKS and CDR2 as YYEKEE (reference sequence). V was clipped by 1 base and J by 2 bases, with 7 bases between them. This CDR3 region has 14 residues. CDR3 in amino acids: CASSLWEPGNTIYF. As DNA, the CDR3 is TGTGCCAGCAGCTTGTGGGAGCCTGGAAACACCATATATTTT.

The CDR3, as DNA: TGTGCCAGTAGTAGGAGTAGCGGGGGAAGCTCCTACGAGCAGTACTTC. This gives the protein CASSRSSGGSSYEQYF. The J gene is TRBJ2-7, the V gene TRBV19; 9 bases are a match to TRBD2. V trimming: 4 bases; J trimming: 0 bases; junction bases outside the gene matches: 7. Germline lookup yields CDR1 LNHDA and CDR2 SQIVND (reference sequence). CDR3 length: 16 residues.

This clone showed up just a few times. V usage is TRBV28 and J usage is TRBJ1-2; D gene uncertain. Germline CDR1 reads MDHEN; CDR2 reads SYDVKM. The CDR3 contains 14 residues. V was trimmed by 6 bases and J by 5 bases, leaving 16 bases between them. The CDR3 coding sequence is TGTGCCAGCAGGGAGGGCCACGGGGAGTATGGCTACACCTTC. It specifies CASREGHGEYGYTF.

In nucleotides, the CDR3 is TGTGCCAGCAGTTACCTCAGGGGTCTGAACACTGAAGCTTTCTTT. It yields the protein CASSYLRGLNTEAFF. The rearrangement links TRBV6-5 to TRBJ1-1; a weak D match, TRBD1 (6 bases). The CDR3 loop spans 15 amino acids. V lost 2 bases and J 0 bases, leaving 10 bases between the germline ends. CDR1 is MNHEY and CDR2 is SVGAGI in the germline V gene.

The rearrangement links TRBV28 to TRBJ1-1; maybe TRBD1 (5 bases). The CDR3 extends over 13 amino acids. Germline CDR1 and CDR2: MDHEN and SYDVKM. Trimming pared 7 bases from V and 3 bases from J, leaving 12 bases between. CDR3 DNA sequence: TGTGCCAGCACGGGGGGACCGTACACTGAAGCTTTCTTT. This encodes CASTGGPYTEAFF.

V usage is TRBV28 and J usage is TRBJ1-2; 9 bases align to TRBD1. Trimming took 10 bases from V and 6 from J; bases not matched to a gene: 12. Germline-derived CDR1 and CDR2 are MDHEN and SYDVKM. This CDR3 has 14 residues. This CDR3 reads CATSRWGTGNGYTF. As DNA, the CDR3 is TGTGCCACCTCACGGTGGGGGACAGGGAATGGCTACACCTTC.

J is TRBJ1-1 and V is TRBV28; TRBD1 is a possible D gene (6 bases). The CDR3 consists of 12 residues. The V end lost 10 bases, the J end lost 0 bases, and 9 bases lay between the germline ends. Germline CDR1 reads MDHEN; CDR2 reads SYDVKM. CDR3 region: CATGGLNTEAFF. In DNA form, the CDR3 reads TGTGCCACCGGGGGGCTGAACACTGAAGCTTTCTTT.

The chain links TRBV10-3 to TRBJ1-5; no clear D. Deletions cut 0 bases from V and 5 bases from J, with 11 bases between. The CDR3 loop spans 15 amino acids. Germline values: CDR1 ENHRY, CDR2 SYGVKD. The CDR3: CAISESLGSHQPQHF. In nucleotides, the CDR3 is TGTGCCATCAGTGAGTCGTTGGGGAGTCATCAGCCCCAGCATTTT.

The DNA of the CDR3 is TGTGCCACCGCCCCGGACGGACATCACAATGAGCAGTTCTTC. Residues: CATAPDGHHNEQFF. The V gene is TRBV24-1, the J gene TRBJ2-1; TRBD1 is a possible D gene (5 bases). Germline V gene lookup returns CDR1 KGHDR and CDR2 SFDVKD. The CDR3 has 14 amino acids. Trimming left V 9 bases short and J 5 bases short, with 16 bases between.

The CDR3 DNA sequence: TGTGCCAGCAGCTTAGAATCAGGAGGGGCCAACGTCCTGACTTTC. It is translated as CASSLESGGANVLTF. V usage is TRBV11-3 and J usage is TRBJ2-6; D is ambiguous. CDR3 size: 15 residues. The germline V gene encodes CDR1 SGHNT and CDR2 YENEEA. V shed 0 bases and J shed 4 bases, with 7 bases lying between them.

CDR3 loop: CASSSPGRDSSGELFF. In DNA, the CDR3 is TGTGCCAGCAGTTCCCCGGGGCGGGACTCCTCCGGGGAGCTGTTTTTT. V gene TRBV27 combines with J gene TRBJ2-2, with D possibly TRBD2 on 6 matching bases. The CDR3 sequence is 16 residues long. The germline CDR1 and CDR2 sequences are MNHEY and SMNVEV (reference sequence). V lost 4 bases and J lost 6, with 18 bases in between.

This clone was picked up a small number of times. This chain uses TRBV28 with TRBJ1-1; 7 bases agree with TRBD1. Germline CDR1 and CDR2: MDHEN and SYDVKM. The CDR3 has 17 residues. V lost 2 bases, J lost 10 bases, and 19 bases stayed unmatched. Here the CDR3 DNA reads TGTGCCAGCAGTTTACTTTTTGGTCCGGTGGGACAGAGGTTAGCTTTCTTT. It is translated as CASSLLFGPVGQRLAFF.

The J gene is TRBJ1-5, the V gene TRBV6-2 or TRBV6-3; D gene uncertain. The germline V and J ends were trimmed by 2 bases and 0 bases, with 8 bases remaining between them. CDR1 is MNHEY and CDR2 is SVGEGT in the germline V gene. The CDR3 runs to 15 residues. The CDR3 protein is CASSYPGFSNQPQHF. The CDR3 DNA follows: TGTGCCAGCAGTTACCCGGGATTTAGCAATCAGCCCCAGCATTTT.

The rearrangement joins TRBV9 to TRBJ1-3, with no clear D. The V and J ends lost 0 bases and 3 bases respectively, with 7 bases between them. This CDR3 is 14 amino acids long. Germline V lookup: CDR1 SGDLS, CDR2 YYNGEE. The CDR3 DNA is TGTGCCAGCAGCGTAGTAGGGAGTGGAAACACCATATATTTT. Protein sequence: CASSVVGSGNTIYF.

This clone was picked up a small number of times. The V gene is TRBV4-3, the J gene TRBJ2-7, with a possible D match to TRBD1 (6 bases). Germline values: CDR1 LGHNA, CDR2 YSLEER. Trimming removed 0 bases at V and 3 bases at J, with 15 bases between. This CDR3 is built from 16 residues. CDR3 amino acids: CASSQDLGDTRYEQYF. DNA of the CDR3: TGCGCCAGCAGCCAAGATCTAGGGGACACACGCTACGAGCAGTACTTC.

This chain links TRBV27 with TRBJ2-4; D is unresolved. This CDR3 is built from 14 residues. CDR1 is MNHEY and CDR2 is SMNVEV in the germline V gene (reference sequence). Trimming left V 5 bases short and J 1 base short, with 9 bases between. In DNA, the CDR3 is TGTGCCAGCAGTCCCGACATGGCCAAAAACATTCAGTACTTC. This gives the protein CASSPDMAKNIQYF.

The rearrangement links TRBV11-1 to TRBJ1-1; maybe TRBD1 (5 bases). This CDR3 is built from 15 residues. CDR1 is SGHAT, CDR2 FQDESV, per germline (reference sequence). Trimming removed 4 bases at V and 1 base at J, with 13 bases between. The CDR3 loop is CASSYSSGPNTEAFF. In DNA form, the CDR3 reads TGTGCCAGCAGCTACTCGTCAGGGCCGAACACTGAAGCTTTCTTT.

This clone was recorded only once. The chain recombines TRBV7-9 with TRBJ2-5; the D gene is possibly TRBD2 (6 bases). CDR3 length: 15 amino acids. The V end was cut by 5 bases, the J end by 4 bases, with 17 bases between. Germline V gene lookup returns CDR1 SEHNR and CDR2 FQNEAQ (reference sequence). The chain's CDR3 is CASSRPGTQRETQYF. The CDR3 bases are TGTGCCAGCAGCCGACCAGGGACTCAACGAGAGACCCAGTACTTC.

The table lists this clone with a few counts. The genes are TRBV4-1 and TRBJ2-2; unclear D gene. The CDR3 extends over 15 amino acids. Germline CDR1 and CDR2: MGHRA and YSYEKL. V lost 2 bases and J lost 3, with 10 bases in between. DNA for the CDR3: TGCGCCAGCAGCCAATTTATAACTCACACCGGGGAGCTGTTTTTT. Protein sequence: CASSQFITHTGELFF.

The V call is TRBV24-1, the J call TRBJ2-2; 8 bases are a match to TRBD1. With 2 bases clipped from V and 7 bases from J, the junction kept 5 bases outside the gene matches. Per germline, CDR1 KGHDR and CDR2 SFDVKD. The CDR3 runs 15 residues. The CDR3 reads CATSDSGGLGGELFF. The CDR3 DNA reads TGTGCCACCAGTGATTCAGGGGGCTTAGGCGGGGAGCTGTTTTTT.

This chain uses TRBV15 with TRBJ1-5; D is unclear. CDR1 LNHNV and CDR2 YYDKDF come from the germline V gene (reference sequence). The ends were cut back, 1 base at V and 2 bases at J, with 12 bases in the middle. This CDR3 spans 16 amino acids. The DNA of the CDR3 is TGTGCCACCAGCAGAGCTGGGAGAGGTGGCAATCAGCCCCAGCATTTT. Translating it yields CATSRAGRGGNQPQHF.

This chain links TRBV11-2 with TRBJ2-5; 10 nucleotides line up with TRBD2. Per germline, CDR1 SGHAT and CDR2 FQNNGV. V shed 6 bases, J shed 1 base, and the junction held 5 bases outside the gene matches. The length of the CDR3 is 15 residues. The CDR3 here is CASSRTSGAQETQYF. The CDR3 coding sequence is TGTGCCAGCAGTCGGACTAGCGGTGCCCAAGAGACCCAGTACTTC.

The rearrangement joins TRBV28 to TRBJ1-2, with 10 bases fitting TRBD1. Trimming at V came to 6 bases and at J to 7 bases, leaving 11 bases not matched to a gene. Looked up from germline, CDR1 is MDHEN and CDR2 is SYDVKM. The CDR3 covers 15 residues. CDR3 DNA: TGTGCCAGCAGCAGTGGGACAGGGGCATTCGGTGGCTACACCTTC. Protein product: CASSSGTGAFGGYTF.

The genes are TRBV5-4 and TRBJ2-5, with TRBD1 as a possible D gene (5 bases). Germline CDR1 SGHNT, CDR2 YYREEE (reference sequence). Between the trimmed V and J ends, which lost 0 bases and 2 bases, there was a span of 8 bases. This CDR3 contains 14 residues. CDR3 sequence: CASSLVQGQETQYF. In nucleotides, the CDR3 is TGTGCCAGCAGCTTGGTGCAGGGTCAAGAGACCCAGTACTTC.

The genes are TRBV30 and TRBJ1-1; no clear D gene. The CDR3 totals 13 residues. Trimming took 1 base from V and 8 from J, leaving 14 bases between them. Per germline, CDR1 GTSNPN and CDR2 SVGIG (reference sequence). The DNA of the CDR3 is TGTGCCTGGAGTGCGTACCGCAGGCAGGAAGCTTTCTTT. Translated: CAWSAYRRQEAFF. Filled out from reference TRBV30 and TRBJ1-1, the complete variable domain reads SQTIHQWPATLVQPVGSPLSLECTVEGTSNPNLYWYRQAAGRGLQLLFYSVGIGQISSEVPQNLSASRPQDRQFILSSKKLLLSDSGFYLCAWSAYRRQEAFFGQGTRLTVV.